This passage covers 18 T cell receptor beta chains from one sample sequenced in a study of neurological immune-mediated disorders (dated by TCRdb to 2018 to 2020). The library was obtained by 5' RACE. Reads for this sample came from an Illumina HiSeq 2500. The raw public data were reprocessed by TCRdb itself: fastp quality trimming at Q25, MiXCR clonotype calling, in-frame beta chains only. Each entry is one CDR3 protein sequence, shown with its most common DNA and genes. The sample table records roughly 74,000 distinct CDR3 sequences; less than 5.5% of these occur just once. The ten biggest clones cover around 6.8% of the sample. The sample comprised PBMCs. These receptors were obtained from a man aged 18 to 35 with multiple sclerosis.

This clonotype has ten or more counts. The chain recombines TRBV15 with TRBJ1-4; D is unresolved. Germline CDR1 is LNHNV and CDR2 is YYDKDF (reference sequence). The CDR3 has 17 residues. V shed 1 base and J shed 7 bases, with 19 bases lying between them. CDR3 in DNA: TGTGCCACCAGCAGAGGCCCCGGAGCGGCGGAGGGTGAAAAACTGTTTTTT. It specifies CATSRGPGAAEGEKLFF. The whole variable domain, filled in from reference TRBV15 and TRBJ1-4, reads DAMVIQNPRYQVTQFGKPVTLSCSQTLNHNVMYWYQQKSSQAPKLLFHYYDKDFNNEADTPDNFQSRRPNTSFCFLDIRSPGLGDTAMYLCATSRGPGAAEGEKLFFGSGTQLSVL.

This clonotype showed up many times. The V gene is TRBV27, the J gene TRBJ1-1; perhaps TRBD1 as D (5 bases). The V gene lost 5 bases and the J gene lost 5 bases, with 12 bases spanning the gap. The germline CDR1 and CDR2 sequences are MNHEY and SMNVEV (reference sequence). The CDR3 is 13 residues long. The CDR3, as DNA: TGTGCCAGCAGTCCGAGGACAATTACTGAAGCTTTCTTT. Residues: CASSPRTITEAFF.

The sample holds many counts of this clonotype. The rearrangement joins TRBV28 to TRBJ1-2; D gene uncertain. The CDR3 runs to 14 residues. The germline gives CDR1 MDHEN, CDR2 SYDVKM. V gave up 5 bases and J gave up 6 bases, with 16 bases separating them. CDR3 sequence: CASSPPRRVDGYTF. In DNA form, the CDR3 reads TGTGCCAGCAGTCCCCCCCGGAGAGTGGATGGCTACACCTTC.

A few counts support this clonotype. The junction shows a germline mismatch at one end, possibly a read error. The genes are TRBV7-2 and TRBJ2-6; weak D call: TRBD1 (5 bases). Germline V gives CDR1 SGHTA, CDR2 FQGNSA. CDR3 length: 15 amino acids. The CDR3 DNA follows: TGTGCCAGCAGCTTAGTGGCCTCTGGGGCCAAAGTCCTGACTTTC. It translates to CASSLVASGAKVLTF.

This clonotype was counted at least ten times. The rearrangement joins TRBV10-3 to TRBJ2-7; the match to TRBD1 covers 7 bases. The trim removed 6 bases at V and 6 bases at J, leaving 8 bases unmatched. The CDR3 sequence is 13 residues long. Germline CDR1 is ENHRY and CDR2 is SYGVKD. For the CDR3, the DNA is TGTGCCATCAGCGCGACAGGGTCGGGCGAGCAGTACTTC. Translated: CAISATGSGEQYF.

The sample holds many counts of this clonotype. The rearrangement joins TRBV29-1 to TRBJ1-1; D gene unclear. This CDR3 is 15 amino acids long. V was trimmed by 4 bases and J by 1 base, leaving 16 bases between them. Germline V lookup: CDR1 SQVTM, CDR2 ANQGSEA. CDR3 nucleotides: TGCAGCGTTGCGGGCTTTCCGGCGGGGAACACTGAAGCTTTCTTT. As protein: CSVAGFPAGNTEAFF. Filled out from reference TRBV29-1 and TRBJ1-1, the complete variable domain reads SAVISQKPSRDICQRGTSLTIQCQVDSQVTMMFWYRQQPGQSLTLIATANQGSEATYESGFVIDKFPISRPNLTFSTLTVSNMSPEDSSIYLCSVAGFPAGNTEAFFGQGTRLTVV.

Many counts were recorded for this clonotype. This chain joins TRBV27 and TRBJ2-3; 10 bases map to TRBD2. Trimming removed 5 bases from V and 4 bases from J; junction bases left unmatched: 6. The CDR3 sequence is 15 residues long. Germline lookup yields CDR1 MNHEY and CDR2 SMNVEV (reference sequence). This CDR3 reads CASSPGLAWADTQYF. For the CDR3, the DNA is TGTGCCAGCAGTCCGGGACTAGCGTGGGCAGATACGCAGTATTTT.

This clonotype was seen repeatedly, ten times or more. The chain employs TRBV10-1 and TRBJ2-7; 12 bases agree with TRBD2. Germline trimming cut 6 bases from V and 7 bases from J; bases unmatched to any gene: 10. Germline lookup yields CDR1 WNHNN and CDR2 SYGVQD (reference sequence). CDR3 length equals 15 residues. CDR3 in amino acids: CASRSSTSGGGEQYF. The CDR3 nucleotides are TGCGCCAGCAGATCCTCGACTAGCGGGGGTGGGGAGCAGTACTTC.

This clonotype was recorded many times. J is TRBJ2-1 and V is TRBV5-5, with D perhaps TRBD2 (6 bases). In germline, CDR1 is SGHKS, CDR2 YYEKEE (reference sequence). The CDR3 is made up of 13 amino acids. Trimming took off 5 bases at V and 5 bases at J, with 11 bases between the two ends. The CDR3: CASRGGGNNEQFF. CDR3 nucleotide sequence: TGTGCCAGCAGGGGAGGAGGGAACAATGAGCAGTTCTTC.

This clonotype was recorded at least ten times. The chain has TRBV27 and TRBJ1-4; D gene uncertain. The CDR3 sequence is 16 residues long. Trimming removed 2 bases at V and 2 bases at J, with 12 bases between. CDR1 and CDR2 (germline): MNHEY, SMNVEV (reference sequence). CDR3 loop: CASSLGLADTNEKLFF. As DNA, the CDR3 is TGTGCCAGCAGTTTAGGGTTGGCGGATACTAATGAAAAACTGTTTTTT.

The table lists this clonotype with many counts. This chain connects TRBV7-9 to TRBJ2-5; weak D call: TRBD2 (7 bases). Germline loops: CDR1 SEHNR, CDR2 FQNEAQ (reference sequence). Trimming shortened V by 5 bases and J by 5 bases, and 18 bases separated the two germline ends. The CDR3 contains 15 residues. CDR3 in amino acids: CASSPGRGGGETQYF. In DNA, the CDR3 is TGTGCCAGCAGCCCGGGCAGAGGGGGAGGGGAGACCCAGTACTTC.

This clonotype was counted only a few times. This sequence may be a read error, since a much larger clone differs from it by one base. The J gene is TRBJ2-1, the V gene TRBV28, with unresolved D. Germline assignment: CDR1 MDHEN and CDR2 SYDVKM. The CDR3 sequence is 14 residues long. V was clipped by 4 bases and J by 5 bases, with 12 bases between them. The CDR3 DNA reads as TGTGCCAGCAGTTCCGGGCTAAGCCACAATGAGCAGTTCTTC. Translation: CASSSGLSHNEQFF. Full variable domain (rest looked up from reference TRBV28 and TRBJ2-1): DVKVTQSSRYLVKRTGEKVFLECVQDMDHENMFWYRQDPGLGLRLIYFSYDVKMKEKGDIPEGYSVSREKKERFSLILESASTNQTSMYLCASSSGLSHNEQFFGPGTRLTVL.

In this sample, this clonotype turned up many times. J is TRBJ1-2 and V is TRBV5-5, with unresolved D. Trimming pared 0 bases from V and 7 bases from J, leaving 10 bases between. CDR3 length: 13 residues. Germline V CDR1 and CDR2: SGHKS, YYEKEE (reference sequence). The CDR3 DNA reads as TGTGCCAGCAGCTTGGTGCGGGGAGTTGGCTACACCTTC. Translation gives CASSLVRGVGYTF. Full variable domain (rest looked up from reference TRBV5-5 and TRBJ1-2): DAGVTQSPTHLIKTRGQQVTLRCSPISGHKSVSWYQQVLGQGPQFIFQYYEKEERGRGNFPDRFSARQFPNYSSELNVNALLLGDSALYLCASSLVRGVGYTFGSGTRLTVV.

The sample holds many counts of this clonotype. The genes are TRBV6-2 or TRBV6-3 and TRBJ2-2, with 7 bases fitting TRBD2. This CDR3 spans 16 amino acids. Germline assignment: CDR1 MNHEY and CDR2 SVGEGT. The trim removed 5 bases at V and 6 bases at J, leaving 12 bases unmatched. The CDR3 loop reads CASSRWEGPFAGELFF. CDR3 coding DNA: TGTGCCAGCAGTCGCTGGGAGGGACCCTTTGCCGGGGAGCTGTTTTTT.

The table lists this clonotype with many counts. V gene TRBV7-9 combines with J gene TRBJ2-7; no firm D call. Germline assignment: CDR1 SEHNR and CDR2 FQNEAQ (reference sequence). This CDR3 has 12 amino acids. V was pared by 5 bases and J by 7 bases, with 12 bases between. The CDR3 spells CASSEMVGEQYF. DNA of the CDR3: TGTGCCAGCAGCGAAATGGTCGGGGAGCAGTACTTC.

This chain joins TRBV7-8 and TRBJ2-1, with D perhaps TRBD1 or TRBD2 (6 bases each). V gave up 8 bases and J gave up 9 bases, with 14 bases separating them. This CDR3 has 12 amino acids. The germline CDR1 and CDR2 sequences are SGHVS and FQNEAQ. The CDR3 DNA follows: TGTGCCAGCCTAGGGGGGCCCGGTGAGCAGTTCTTC. This encodes CASLGGPGEQFF.

The sample holds many counts of this clonotype. The V call is TRBV5-1, the J call TRBJ1-1; D is uncertain. V lost 5 bases to trimming and J lost 5 bases, with 13 bases between them. This CDR3 contains 13 residues. Germline V lookup: CDR1 SGHRS, CDR2 YFSETQ. The chain's CDR3 is CASREHRMTEAFF. The CDR3 DNA reads TGCGCCAGCAGGGAGCACCGGATGACTGAAGCTTTCTTT.

There are many counts of this clonotype. V gene TRBV5-1 combines with J gene TRBJ2-1, with a tentative D call TRBD2 (5 bases). This CDR3 spans 19 amino acids. Germline V lookup: CDR1 SGHRS, CDR2 YFSETQ. V lost 1 base, J lost 0 bases, and 20 bases lay in between. The CDR3 sequence: CASSLSLRTLPSSYNEQFF. CDR3 DNA: TGCGCCAGCAGCTTGTCCCTCCGGACTCTCCCGAGCTCCTACAATGAGCAGTTCTTC.